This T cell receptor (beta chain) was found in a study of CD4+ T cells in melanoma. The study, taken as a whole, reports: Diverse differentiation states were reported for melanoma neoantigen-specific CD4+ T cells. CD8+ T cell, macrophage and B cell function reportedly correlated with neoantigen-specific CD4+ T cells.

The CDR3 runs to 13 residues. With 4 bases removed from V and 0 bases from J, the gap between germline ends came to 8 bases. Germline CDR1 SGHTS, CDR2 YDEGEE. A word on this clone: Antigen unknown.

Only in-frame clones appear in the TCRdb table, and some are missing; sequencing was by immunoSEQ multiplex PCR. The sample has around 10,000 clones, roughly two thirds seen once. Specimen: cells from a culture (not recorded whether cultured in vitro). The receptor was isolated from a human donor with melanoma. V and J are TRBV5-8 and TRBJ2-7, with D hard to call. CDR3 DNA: TGTGCCAGCAGCCCCTTCAGCTCCTACGAGCAGTACTTC. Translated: CASSPFSSYEQYF.